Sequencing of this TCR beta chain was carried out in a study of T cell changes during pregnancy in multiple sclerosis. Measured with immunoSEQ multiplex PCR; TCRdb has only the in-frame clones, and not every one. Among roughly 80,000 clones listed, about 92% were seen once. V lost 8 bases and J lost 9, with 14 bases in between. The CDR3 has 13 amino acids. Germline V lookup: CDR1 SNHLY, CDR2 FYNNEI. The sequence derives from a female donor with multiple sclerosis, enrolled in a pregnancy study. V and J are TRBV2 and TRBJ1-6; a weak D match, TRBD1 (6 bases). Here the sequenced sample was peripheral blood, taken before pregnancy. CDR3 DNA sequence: TGTGCCAGCGGGGACAACATGGGTTCACCCCTCCACTTT. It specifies CASGDNMGSPLHF. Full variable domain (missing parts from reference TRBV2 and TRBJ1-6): EPEVTQTPSHQVTQMGQEVILRCVPISNHLYFYWYRQILGQKVEFLVSFYNNEISEKSEIFDDQFSVERPDGSNFTLKIRSTKLEDSAMYFCASGDNMGSPLHFGNGTRLTVT.